The T cell receptor beta chain described here comes from a study of cytomegalovirus exposure and HLA in healthy donors. About the research overall: In terms of ancestry, the Caucasian-associated cluster contained more than 65% of the approximately 420 genotyped donors. Study-level findings and limits: Earlier findings revealed that most TCR beta V segments proved productive either about 87% or about 30% of the time. Reports indicate that TCR beta sequences accurately predicted the HLA-A and HLA-B alleles of most subjects.

This clone was counted once. What it binds is unknown. The PCR made use of 60 Vbeta and 13 Jbeta primers. Method: immunoSEQ multiplex PCR; TCRdb's copy keeps in-frame clones and lacks some. The sample has around 150,000 clones, just over 70% seen once. The donors gave bone marrow, and they were healthy. The CDR3 has 15 residues. V dropped 0 bases and J dropped 5; count of bases not matched to a gene: 7. The germline CDR1 and CDR2 sequences are SGHRS and YFSETQ. J is TRBJ1-1 and V is TRBV5-1; TRBD1 matches at 7 bases. The TCR comes from a man between 18 and 29 years old in good health and CMV-seropositive. Sequencing used PBMCs. The CDR3 sequence is CASSLGEGAGTEAFF. CDR3 DNA sequence: TGCGCCAGCAGCTTGGGTGAGGGGGCAGGTACTGAAGCTTTCTTT.